This T cell receptor (beta chain) was sequenced for a study of OX40 agonist ivuxolimab in advanced cancers. The overall study: Eligibility admitted prior anti-PD-1, anti-PD-L1 or anti-CTLA-4 therapy; around 38% had some.

Generated by immunoSEQ multiplex PCR, the TCRdb table keeps only in-frame clones and is missing some. This table has 50,000 or so clones, 80% to 95% appearing once. This clone has a single count. The TCR originated in an adult with an advanced solid tumor such as melanoma, head and neck, liver or kidney cancer. The sample in question was CD4+ or CD8+ T cells sorted from blood, obtained in a trial of the OX40 agonist ivuxolimab.

The CDR3 sequence is CSVVKGSGGYTF. DNA of the CDR3: TGCAGCGTTGTGAAGGGATCTGGTGGCTACACCTTC. This chain uses TRBV29-1 with TRBJ1-2; no reliable D call. V lost 4 bases and J 7 bases, leaving 13 bases between the germline ends. The germline CDR1 and CDR2 sequences are SQVTM and ANQGSEA. The CDR3 length is 12 residues.